This is a list of T cell receptor beta chains from one sample in a study of T-cell reconstitution after alpha-beta-depleted transplantation in children. MiXCR was run by TCRdb on the PCR reads, yielding one entry per CDR3 protein. This sample has about 230,000 distinct CDR3 sequences, with approximately 10% found just once. The sample was PBMCs from the stem cell graft donor, taken from the stem cell graft. Receptors were obtained from a human donor who donated a stem cell graft to a child with acute lymphoblastic leukemia. CDR3s include the opening cysteine and the closing phenylalanine or tryptophan. Fields, in order: CDR3 protein, CDR3 DNA, V gene, CDR3 length, J gene, clone size, D gene. A D gene is named only where the DNA matches it firmly. Clone size appears in some rows only: once, few, many, or a class for an expanded clone.

CASSRQGQNTEAFF	TGTGCCAGCAGTCGACAGGGGCAGAACACTGAAGCTTTCTTT	TRBV6-1	14	TRBJ1-1	many	TRBD1
CASQGPGDTQYF	TGTGCCAGTCAAGGACCGGGAGATACGCAGTATTTT	TRBV27	12	TRBJ2-3	few	-
CASSPKPTGANSGNTIYF	TGTGCCAGCTCACCGAAACCGACAGGGGCGAACTCTGGAAACACCATATATTTT	TRBV18	18	TRBJ1-3	-	TRBD1
CASSRPDRGETEAFF	TGTGCCAGCAGCCGACCCGACAGGGGGGAAACTGAAGCTTTCTTT	TRBV7-9	15	TRBJ1-1	-	TRBD1
CASSLGQYNQPQHF	TGTGCCAGCAGTTTAGGGCAGTACAATCAGCCCCAGCATTTT	TRBV12-3/TRBV12-4	14	TRBJ1-5	many	-
CASSFTFRDSYSTDTQYF	TGCGCCAGCAGCTTTACATTCCGGGACAGTTATAGCACAGATACGCAGTATTTT	TRBV5-1	18	TRBJ2-3	many	TRBD1
CASSLVVRDSWNTEAFF	TGCGCCAGCAGCTTGGTCGTCCGGGATTCTTGGAACACTGAAGCTTTCTTT	TRBV5-1	17	TRBJ1-1	few	-
CASSQVDHSGANVLTF	TGCGCCAGCAGCCAAGTTGACCACTCTGGGGCCAACGTCCTGACTTTC	TRBV4-1	16	TRBJ2-6	few	-
CASSLVGIGAQNTEAFF	TGCGCCAGCAGCTTGGTTGGCATTGGGGCCCAGAACACTGAAGCTTTCTTT	TRBV5-1	17	TRBJ1-1	few	-
CSVDSGLPGEQYF	TGCAGCGTTGATTCGGGGTTACCTGGTGAGCAGTACTTC	TRBV29-1	13	TRBJ2-7	-	-
CASSVEGLGDRGSQPQHF	TGTGCCAGCAGCGTAGAGGGTCTGGGAGACAGGGGATCTCAGCCCCAGCATTTT	TRBV9	18	TRBJ1-5	-	TRBD1
CASSKRGGPYEQYF	TGTGCCAGCAGCAAACGGGGGGGACCCTACGAGCAGTACTTC	TRBV27	14	TRBJ2-7	few	TRBD2
CSARDPGTSGIFYNEQFF	TGCAGTGCTAGAGATCCCGGGACTAGCGGAATATTCTACAATGAGCAGTTCTTC	TRBV20-1	18	TRBJ2-1	many	TRBD2
CASSLDRWGNTGELFF	TGTGCCAGCAGCTTAGATCGTTGGGGGAACACCGGGGAGCTGTTTTTT	TRBV11-2	16	TRBJ2-2	few	-
CSAITGLNQPQHF	TGCAGTGCTATTACAGGTCTAAATCAGCCCCAGCATTTT	TRBV20-1	13	TRBJ1-5	many	-
CSAKSRDFSYEQYF	TGCAGTGCCAAATCCCGGGACTTTTCCTACGAGCAGTACTTC	TRBV20-1	14	TRBJ2-7	many	-
CSATTDSSTVETQYF	TGCAGTGCGACCACTGACAGCTCAACCGTGGAGACCCAGTACTTC	TRBV20-1	15	TRBJ2-5	many	-
CAISERRDSNQPQHF	TGTGCCATCAGTGAGCGGAGGGATAGCAATCAGCCCCAGCATTTT	TRBV10-3	15	TRBJ1-5	-	-
CASSTGLGLGETQYF	TGTGCCAGCAGCACCGGACTAGGGTTGGGGGAGACCCAGTACTTC	TRBV5-5	15	TRBJ2-5	medium-sized	TRBD2
CARGGAANNEQFF	TGTGCCAGAGGGGGGGCAGCCAACAATGAGCAGTTCTTC	TRBV2	13	TRBJ2-1	few	-
CASSVQGQGSYEQYF	TGTGCCAGCTCGGTCCAAGGACAGGGTAGTTACGAGCAGTACTTC	TRBV18	15	TRBJ2-7	-	TRBD1
CAYLKLSSVPTYEQYF	TGTGCCTACTTAAAACTGTCGTCAGTGCCTACCTACGAGCAGTACTTC	TRBV30	16	TRBJ2-7	-	-
CASSLIDFQETQYF	TGCGCCAGCAGCTTGATCGACTTCCAAGAGACCCAGTACTTC	TRBV5-1	14	TRBJ2-5	few	-
CATSREGNQPQHF	TGTGCCACCAGCAGAGAAGGCAATCAGCCCCAGCATTTT	TRBV15	13	TRBJ1-5	many	-
CASSPWTGRYEQYF	TGTGCCAGCAGCCCTTGGACAGGCCGGTACGAGCAGTACTTC	TRBV4-2	14	TRBJ2-7	-	TRBD1
CATSRTGVSTDTQYF	TGTGCCACCAGCAGGACAGGGGTTAGCACAGATACGCAGTATTTT	TRBV15	15	TRBJ2-3	medium-sized	TRBD1
CASSPRNEKLFF	TGTGCCAGCAGCCCCCGTAATGAAAAACTGTTTTTT	TRBV7-2	12	TRBJ1-4	few	-
CASRLQTASDTQYF	TGCGCCAGCAGACTTCAGACAGCCTCAGATACGCAGTATTTT	TRBV5-1	14	TRBJ2-3	many	-
CASSYGGHYNSPLHF	TGTGCCAGCAGTTACGGAGGGCACTATAATTCACCCCTCCACTTT	TRBV6-5	15	TRBJ1-6	many	-
CASSSPPGVRTDTQYF	TGTGCCAGCAGCTCCCCGCCGGGGGTACGCACAGATACGCAGTATTTT	TRBV7-6	16	TRBJ2-3	-	-
CASSYYQGHGTEAFF	TGTGCCAGCAGTTACTATCAGGGGCATGGCACTGAAGCTTTCTTT	TRBV6-5	15	TRBJ1-1	few	-
CASSRSSEHNEQFF	TGTGCCAGCAGCCGCTCCTCTGAACACAATGAGCAGTTCTTC	TRBV12-3/TRBV12-4	14	TRBJ2-1	many	-
CASSFGTFYNEQFF	TGTGCCAGCAGCTTCGGCACCTTCTACAATGAGCAGTTCTTC	TRBV7-2	14	TRBJ2-1	many	-
CASSSGAGELFF	TGTGCCAGCAGTTCGGGGGCCGGGGAGCTGTTTTTT	TRBV27	12	TRBJ2-2	many	-
CASSRAGGYEQYF	TGTGCCAGCAGCCGAGCGGGCGGCTACGAGCAGTACTTC	TRBV14	13	TRBJ2-7	many	-